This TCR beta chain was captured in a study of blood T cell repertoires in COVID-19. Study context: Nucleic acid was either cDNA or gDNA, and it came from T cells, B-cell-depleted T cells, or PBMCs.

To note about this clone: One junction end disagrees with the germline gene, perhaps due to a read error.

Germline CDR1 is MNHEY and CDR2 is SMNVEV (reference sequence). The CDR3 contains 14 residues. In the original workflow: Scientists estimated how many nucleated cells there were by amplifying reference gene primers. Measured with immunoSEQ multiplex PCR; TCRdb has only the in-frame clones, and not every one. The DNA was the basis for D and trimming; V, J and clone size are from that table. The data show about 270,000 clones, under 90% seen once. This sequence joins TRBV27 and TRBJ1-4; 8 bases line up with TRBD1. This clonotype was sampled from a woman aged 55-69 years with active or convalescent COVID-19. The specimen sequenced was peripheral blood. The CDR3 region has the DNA TGTGCCAGCAAAAGACAGGGGACTATTGAAAAACTGTTTTTT. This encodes CASKRQGTIEKLFF.